This is a list of T cell receptor beta chains from one sample in a study of siplizumab effects on memory and regulatory T cells. Sequenced by immunoSEQ multiplex PCR; TCRdb stores in-frame clones only, minus some. Of 95,000 to 100,000 clones in the sample, about nine tenths were seen once. Sequencing was performed on non-Treg CD4+ T cells sorted from blood. The source is a human donor in good health. The CDR3 runs from the conserved cysteine through the conserved F or W. The order of the fields is J gene, D gene, clone size, V gene, CDR3 DNA, CDR3 protein. D genes are given only for firm matches. Where a row states a size, it is once, few, many or the class of an expanded clone; other rows omit it.

J gene: TRBJ1-1
D gene: NA
clone size: few
V gene: TRBV30
CDR3 DNA: TGTGCCTGGAGTCCACAGAACACTGAAGCTTTCTTT
CDR3 protein: CAWSPQNTEAFF

J gene: TRBJ1-5
D gene: TRBD1
clone size: NA
V gene: TRBV6-1
CDR3 DNA: TGTGCCAGCAGTGAAGGGGACAGGGGACCCTATAGCAATCAGCCCCAGCATTTT
CDR3 protein: CASSEGDRGPYSNQPQHF

J gene: TRBJ2-7
D gene: TRBD1
clone size: NA
V gene: TRBV9
CDR3 DNA: TGTGCCAGCAGCGCAGGGGGCTCCTACGAGCAGTACTTC
CDR3 protein: CASSAGGSYEQYF

J gene: TRBJ2-5
D gene: NA
clone size: NA
V gene: TRBV5-1
CDR3 DNA: TGCGCCAGCAGCTTACAAGAGACCCAGTACTTC
CDR3 protein: CASSLQETQYF

J gene: TRBJ2-7
D gene: NA
clone size: NA
V gene: TRBV4-1
CDR3 DNA: TGCGCCAGCAGCCGGCGGCCAGAGTCCTACGAGCAGTACTTC
CDR3 protein: CASSRRPESYEQYF

J gene: TRBJ2-2
D gene: TRBD1
clone size: once
V gene: TRBV7-8
CDR3 DNA: TGTGCCAGCAGCAAGACAGGGGGCGCTTCTGGGGAGCTGTTTTTT
CDR3 protein: CASSKTGGASGELFF

J gene: TRBJ2-3
D gene: NA
clone size: NA
V gene: TRBV6-1
CDR3 DNA: TGTGCCAGCAGTGAAAATTGGGGCATCACAGATACGCAGTATTTT
CDR3 protein: CASSENWGITDTQYF

J gene: TRBJ1-4
D gene: NA
clone size: once
V gene: TRBV4-3
CDR3 DNA: TGCGCCAGCAGCCAAGATTGGGTGGTGGGGACTACTAATGAAAAACTGTTTTTT
CDR3 protein: CASSQDWVVGTTNEKLFF

J gene: TRBJ1-1
D gene: NA
clone size: NA
V gene: TRBV5-1
CDR3 DNA: TGCGCCAGCAGCTTGGAGGGAACTGAAGCTTTCTTT
CDR3 protein: CASSLEGTEAFF

J gene: TRBJ2-3
D gene: TRBD2
clone size: few
V gene: TRBV7-9
CDR3 DNA: TGTGCCAGCAGCCGATCCCGAGGACTAGGGACAGATACGCAGTATTTT
CDR3 protein: CASSRSRGLGTDTQYF

J gene: TRBJ2-2
D gene: NA
clone size: NA
V gene: TRBV4-1
CDR3 DNA: TGCGCCAGCAGCCAAGGAGATGACCATTACACCGGGGAGCTGTTTTTT
CDR3 protein: CASSQGDDHYTGELFF

J gene: TRBJ2-5
D gene: TRBD2
clone size: once
V gene: TRBV4-1
CDR3 DNA: TGCGCCAGCAGCCAGTTCCGGGACAGGGGACTAGCGGGAGGAGAGACCCAGTACTTC
CDR3 protein: CASSQFRDRGLAGGETQYF

J gene: TRBJ2-5
D gene: NA
clone size: once
V gene: TRBV5-4
CDR3 DNA: TGTGCCAGCAGCTTGGGTCAGGGTGAGGTCCCACCGAAAGAGACCCAGTACTTC
CDR3 protein: CASSLGQGEVPPKETQYF

J gene: TRBJ1-2
D gene: TRBD1
clone size: NA
V gene: TRBV19
CDR3 DNA: TGTGCCAGTAGTATAACCCCGACAGGGTTGGATGGCTACACCTTC
CDR3 protein: CASSITPTGLDGYTF

J gene: TRBJ2-5
D gene: TRBD2
clone size: few
V gene: TRBV5-1
CDR3 DNA: TGCGCCAGCAGCCCAAAACTAGCGGCGGGGTTTGGGGAGACCCAGTACTTC
CDR3 protein: CASSPKLAAGFGETQYF

J gene: TRBJ1-1
D gene: NA
clone size: NA
V gene: TRBV18
CDR3 DNA: TGTGCCAGCTCACCTACGAGAGCAGGGGAGAACACTGAAGCTTTCTTT
CDR3 protein: CASSPTRAGENTEAFF

J gene: TRBJ2-3
D gene: TRBD2
clone size: NA
V gene: TRBV7-9
CDR3 DNA: TGTGCCAGCAGCTTACTAGCGGGAGGCCCCACAGATACGCAGTATTTT
CDR3 protein: CASSLLAGGPTDTQYF

J gene: TRBJ2-3
D gene: NA
clone size: NA
V gene: TRBV19
CDR3 DNA: TGTGCCAGTAGTATTGGTCAGGGCACAGATACGCAGTATTTT
CDR3 protein: CASSIGQGTDTQYF

J gene: TRBJ2-1
D gene: NA
clone size: NA
V gene: TRBV29-1
CDR3 DNA: TGCAGCGCAGGTGGTTCTGAGAGCTCCTACAATGAGCAGTTCTTC
CDR3 protein: CSAGGSESSYNEQFF

J gene: TRBJ1-1
D gene: NA
clone size: NA
V gene: TRBV19
CDR3 DNA: TGTGCCAGTAGTATGGTCGAGGACCCGAACACTGAAGCTTTCTTT
CDR3 protein: CASSMVEDPNTEAFF

J gene: TRBJ1-2
D gene: NA
clone size: NA
V gene: TRBV6-1
CDR3 DNA: TGTGCCAGCACCCCCGGTGGGGTCTATGGCTACACCTTC
CDR3 protein: CASTPGGVYGYTF

J gene: TRBJ2-7
D gene: NA
clone size: NA
V gene: TRBV11-2
CDR3 DNA: TGTGCCAGCAGCCCCATCTCGGGCAGGGTGTCCTACGAGCAGTACTTC
CDR3 protein: CASSPISGRVSYEQYF